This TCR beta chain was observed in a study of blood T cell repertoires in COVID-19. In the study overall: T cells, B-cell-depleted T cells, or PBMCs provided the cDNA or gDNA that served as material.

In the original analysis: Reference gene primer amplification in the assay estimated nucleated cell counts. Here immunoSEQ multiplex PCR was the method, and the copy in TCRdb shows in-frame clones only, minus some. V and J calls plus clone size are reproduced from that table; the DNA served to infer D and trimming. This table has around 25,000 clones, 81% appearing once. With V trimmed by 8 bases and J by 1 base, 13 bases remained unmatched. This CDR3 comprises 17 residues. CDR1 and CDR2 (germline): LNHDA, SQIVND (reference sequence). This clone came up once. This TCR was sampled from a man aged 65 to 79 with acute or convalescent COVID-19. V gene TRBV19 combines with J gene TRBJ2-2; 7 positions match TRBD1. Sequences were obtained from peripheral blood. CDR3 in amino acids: CASLLRQGLLNTGELFF. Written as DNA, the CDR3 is TGTGCCAGTCTCCTTCGACAGGGCCTCCTGAACACCGGGGAGCTGTTTTTT. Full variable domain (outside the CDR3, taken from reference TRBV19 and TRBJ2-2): DGGITQSPKYLFRKEGQNVTLSCEQNLNHDAMYWYRQDPGQGLRLIYYSQIVNDFQKGDIAEGYSVSREKKESFPLTVTSAQKNPTAFYLCASLLRQGLLNTGELFFGEGSRLTVL.